This T cell receptor beta chain was sequenced for a study of blood T cell repertoires in COVID-19. Study-wide context: The origin of the acute and convalescent COVID-19 samples was the United States, Italy and Spain. PBMCs, B-cell-depleted T cells, or T cells provided the cDNA or gDNA that made up the material.

In the study's own analysis: It was from reference gene primer amplification that nucleated cell counts were estimated. Method: immunoSEQ multiplex PCR; TCRdb's copy keeps in-frame clones and lacks some. The DNA was the basis for D and trimming; V, J and clone size are from that table. The sample lists approximately 300,000 clones, roughly 84% occurring once. This CDR3 is built from 15 residues. Germline-derived CDR1 and CDR2 are SGHTA and FQGTGA. Trimming left V 5 bases short and J 5 bases short, with 18 bases between. The specimen sequenced was peripheral blood. The V gene is TRBV7-3, the J gene TRBJ2-5; the D gene is possibly TRBD1 (7 bases). The clonotype originates from a human donor with COVID-19, enrolled during active disease. The donor label of this sample is uncertain. The chain's CDR3 is CASSHQGGQAETQYF. The DNA of the CDR3 is TGTGCCAGCAGCCACCAGGGGGGACAAGCGGAGACCCAGTACTTC.